The source of this T cell receptor beta chain is a study of CD8+ T cells in alopecia areata. About the study: Treated patients swallowed 5 to 10 mg of oral tofacitinib twice daily.

In each case, RNA was isolated and then reverse transcribed into cDNA as the sequencing template. Only in-frame clones appear in the TCRdb table, and some are missing; sequencing was by immunoSEQ multiplex PCR. The sample lists around 160,000 clones; more than 40% were seen once. From alopecia areata patients, lesional scalp punch biopsies and peripheral blood were collected. PBMCs yielded sorted CD4+ and CD8+ T cells. Between the trimmed V and J ends, which lost 0 bases and 2 bases, there was a span of 11 bases. This CDR3 region has 15 residues. Germline V gene lookup returns CDR1 SGDLS and CDR2 YYNGEE.

The source is a human donor with alopecia areata. The chain employs TRBV9 and TRBJ2-5; possible D gene TRBD2, 5 bases. The specimen sequenced was CD4+ T cells sorted from blood. The CDR3 protein is CASSVAPSRQETQYF. CDR3 coding DNA: TGTGCCAGCAGCGTAGCCCCTAGCCGGCAAGAGACCCAGTACTTC.